A single sample gave rise to the 24 T cell receptor beta chains below, sequenced in a study of blood T cell repertoires in COVID-19. The data were produced by immunoSEQ multiplex PCR, yet TCRdb's version contains in-frame clones alone and is incomplete. The repertoire holds about 240,000 clones, with around four fifths as singletons. What was sequenced was peripheral blood. The receptors come from a man aged 25 to 40 who had recovered from COVID-19.

The chain has TRBV9 and TRBJ2-3; 9 positions match TRBD2. Trimming at V came to 1 base and at J to 6 bases, leaving 12 bases not matched to a gene. The CDR3 is 17 amino acids. Germline CDR1 SGDLS, CDR2 YYNGEE. In DNA form, the CDR3 reads TGTGCCAGCAGCGTACCCTTTCGCGGGGGGGCCGATGATACGCAGTATTTT. Protein: CASSVPFRGGADDTQYF.

V and J are TRBV5-4 and TRBJ1-2, with D unclear. There are 14 residues in the CDR3. The V gene's germline CDR1 is SGHNT and CDR2 YYREEE (reference sequence). Between the trimmed V and J ends, which lost 0 bases and 4 bases, there was a span of 10 bases. The CDR3 nucleotides read TGTGCCAGCAGCTTGGATTCAGTCTCCTATGGCTACACCTTC. Residues: CASSLDSVSYGYTF. The full variable domain, in which reference TRBV5-4 and TRBJ1-2 provide the parts outside the CDR3, is ETGVTQSPTHLIKTRGQQVTLRCSSQSGHNTVSWYQQALGQGPQFIFQYYREEENGRGNFPPRFSGLQFPNYSSELNVNALELDDSALYLCASSLDSVSYGYTFGSGTRLTVV.

This chain uses TRBV5-6 with TRBJ2-3; D remains ambiguous. Trimming took off 6 bases at V and 1 base at J, with 12 bases between the two ends. The CDR3 runs 14 residues. CDR1 and CDR2 (germline): SGHDT, YYEEEE. The CDR3 region has the DNA TGTGCCAGCACCGTGGTGACACGCACAGATACGCAGTATTTT. Protein sequence: CASTVVTRTDTQYF.

The chain recombines TRBV18 with TRBJ2-5; D ambiguous. The ends were cut back, 3 bases at V and 2 bases at J, with 7 bases in the middle. There are 13 residues in the CDR3. From germline, CDR1 is KGHSH and CDR2 LQKENI. The CDR3 DNA reads as TGTGCCAGCTCACCTACCAGTCAAGAGACCCAGTACTTC. Translation: CASSPTSQETQYF.

The rearrangement links TRBV9 to TRBJ2-6; a weak D match, TRBD1 (6 bases). The V gene lost 0 bases and the J gene lost 3 bases, with 10 bases spanning the gap. This CDR3 is 16 amino acids long. Germline CDR1 SGDLS, CDR2 YYNGEE. The CDR3 sequence is CASSVEGGIGANVLTF. Here the CDR3 DNA reads TGTGCCAGCAGCGTAGAAGGGGGAATTGGGGCCAACGTCCTGACTTTC.

The V gene is TRBV7-8, the J gene TRBJ1-5; 10 bases map to TRBD1. Trimming took 5 bases from V and 0 from J; bases not matched to a gene: 10. Germline-derived CDR1 and CDR2 are SGHVS and FQNEAQ. The CDR3 is 18 residues long. The CDR3 reads CASSGTGTGAYSNQPQHF. CDR3 coding DNA: TGTGCCAGCAGCGGTACCGGGACAGGGGCATATAGCAATCAGCCCCAGCATTTT.

The gene calls are TRBV6-4 and TRBJ2-3; TRBD2 aligns across 7 bases. The length of the CDR3 is 15 residues. V lost 3 bases and J lost 7; bases outside the gene matches: 10. Germline lookup yields CDR1 MRHNA and CDR2 SNTAGT. The CDR3 nucleotides are TGTGCCAGCAGTGAAAGTGACGGGGGGAGAAATACGCAGTATTTT. Its protein is CASSESDGGRNTQYF.

The J gene is TRBJ2-7, the V gene TRBV5-1, with a possible D match to TRBD1 (5 bases). CDR1 is SGHRS, CDR2 YFSETQ, per germline. The CDR3 is 14 amino acids. Trimming cost V 5 bases and J 2 bases, with 14 bases left between them. CDR3 protein: CASRRSQVTYEQYF. The CDR3 DNA sequence: TGCGCCAGCAGACGATCACAGGTGACCTACGAGCAGTACTTC. The full variable domain, in which reference TRBV5-1 and TRBJ2-7 provide the parts outside the CDR3, is KAGVTQTPRYLIKTRGQQVTLSCSPISGHRSVSWYQQTPGQGLQFLFEYFSETQRNKGNFPGRFSGRQFSNSRSEMNVSTLELGDSALYLCASRRSQVTYEQYFGPGTRLTVT.

The table lists this clone with a count of one. The chain has TRBV27 and TRBJ2-4; 7 bases map to TRBD1. The CDR3 sequence is 15 residues long. CDR1 MNHEY and CDR2 SMNVEV come from the germline V gene (reference sequence). J was trimmed by 4 bases and V by 6 bases; bases with no gene match: 9. The CDR3 sequence: CASRSNDRVKNIQYF. In DNA, the CDR3 is TGTGCCAGCAGATCAAATGACAGGGTAAAAAACATTCAGTACTTC.

This chain uses TRBV5-5 with TRBJ1-6; D may be TRBD1 (6 bases). V lost 3 bases to trimming and J lost 9 bases, with 19 bases between them. The CDR3 runs 16 residues. CDR1 SGHKS and CDR2 YYEKEE come from the germline V gene (reference sequence). The CDR3 protein is CASSYPPPSGVSPLHF. Here the CDR3 DNA reads TGTGCCAGCAGCTATCCCCCCCCTTCAGGGGTTTCACCCCTCCACTTT.

The gene calls are TRBV11-2 and TRBJ2-3; tentative D call: TRBD2 (6 bases). CDR3 length equals 18 residues. Trimming left V 5 bases short and J 7 bases short, with 28 bases between. Germline V gives CDR1 SGHAT, CDR2 FQNNGV. CDR3 sequence reads: CASSPAGYSYRVENTQYF. CDR3 in DNA: TGTGCCAGCAGCCCCGCGGGGTACAGCTATAGGGTGGAGAATACGCAGTATTTT.

About this clone itself: This CDR3 is also generated by other DNA sequences in the sample. V and J are TRBV19 and TRBJ2-5, with 12 positions matching TRBD1. The CDR3 has 14 amino acids. V was pared by 9 bases and J by 5 bases, with 7 bases of the junction left unmatched. The germline V gene has CDR1 LNHDA and CDR2 SQIVND (reference sequence). CDR3 nucleotides: TGTGCCAGCCGGGACAGGGGGCGCGGGGAGACCCAGTACTTC. Translation: CASRDRGRGETQYF.

This chain joins TRBV19 and TRBJ1-2; 7 bases are shared with TRBD1. From germline, CDR1 is LNHDA and CDR2 SQIVND (reference sequence). CDR3 size: 14 residues. The trim removed 5 bases at V and 5 bases at J, leaving 8 bases unmatched. As DNA, the CDR3 is TGTGCCAGTAGTTTCCGGGACAGACTATATGGCTACACCTTC. Protein: CASSFRDRLYGYTF. The entire variable domain, with the rest obtained from reference TRBV19 and TRBJ1-2, is as follows: DGGITQSPKYLFRKEGQNVTLSCEQNLNHDAMYWYRQDPGQGLRLIYYSQIVNDFQKGDIAEGYSVSREKKESFPLTVTSAQKNPTAFYLCASSFRDRLYGYTFGSGTRLTVV.

The chain recombines TRBV6-5 with TRBJ1-4; D remains ambiguous. This CDR3 spans 15 amino acids. Deletions cut 2 bases from V and 3 bases from J, with 10 bases between. Germline loops: CDR1 MNHEY, CDR2 SVGAGI. The CDR3 region is CASSYGSGPNEKLFF. Here the CDR3 DNA reads TGTGCCAGCAGTTACGGAAGCGGGCCTAATGAAAAACTGTTTTTT.

The V gene is TRBV7-3, the J gene TRBJ2-1, with 9 positions matching TRBD1. The CDR3 loop spans 11 amino acids. V lost 4 bases, J lost 15 bases, and 4 bases stayed unmatched. The germline gives CDR1 SGHTA, CDR2 FQGTGA. The CDR3: CASSSGTGLFF. The CDR3 region has the DNA TGTGCCAGCAGCTCTGGGACAGGGCTGTTCTTC.

V gene TRBV27 combines with J gene TRBJ2-6, with TRBD1 matching over 9 bases. There are 17 residues in the CDR3. The J segment lost 2 bases and the V segment lost 6 bases, leaving 8 bases of the junction unmatched. Germline loops: CDR1 MNHEY, CDR2 SMNVEV (reference sequence). This CDR3 reads CASRGTGGLPGANVLTF. CDR3 sequence (DNA): TGTGCCAGCAGAGGAACAGGGGGCTTACCTGGGGCCAACGTCCTGACTTTC.

V is TRBV15 and J is TRBJ2-1; a possible D gene is TRBD1 (6 bases). The germline V gene has CDR1 LNHNV and CDR2 YYDKDF (reference sequence). V lost 1 base and J 7 bases, leaving 17 bases between the germline ends. CDR3 length: 16 amino acids. CDR3 region: CATSRAGQPPGNEQFF. DNA of the CDR3: TGTGCCACCAGCAGAGCTGGACAGCCTCCGGGGAATGAGCAGTTCTTC.

The CDR3, as DNA: TGTGCCAGCAGTGAAAACACGAAGACAGAAGCTTTCTTT. This encodes CASSENTKTEAFF. This chain links TRBV6-4 with TRBJ1-1; D is unclear. The CDR3 runs 13 residues. In germline, CDR1 is MRHNA, CDR2 SNTAGT. Between the trimmed V and J ends, which lost 3 bases and 8 bases, there was a span of 13 bases.

For the CDR3, the DNA is TGTGCCAGCTGTTTTAGTGGGGCTAAGCAGCCCCAGCATTTT. Its protein product is CASCFSGAKQPQHF. The chain is built from TRBV6-5 and TRBJ1-5; possible D gene TRBD1, 5 bases. Looked up from germline, CDR1 is MNHEY and CDR2 is SVGAGI. The CDR3 is 14 residues long. Trimming left V 8 bases short and J 7 bases short, with 18 bases between.

V is TRBV10-3 and J is TRBJ2-3; no clear D gene. Trimming stripped 2 bases from V and 4 bases from J, with 10 bases between. This CDR3 spans 14 amino acids. Germline assignment: CDR1 ENHRY and CDR2 SYGVKD. CDR3 bases: TGTGCCATCAGTGAGAGGAGCAATGCAGATACGCAGTATTTT. This sequence encodes CAISERSNADTQYF.

The chain links TRBV25-1 to TRBJ2-5; 7 bases fit TRBD1. The CDR3 runs 16 residues. Germline trimming cut 4 bases from V and 1 base from J; bases unmatched to any gene: 9. CDR1 is MGHDK and CDR2 is SYGVNS in the germline V gene. This chain's CDR3 is CASSAPLGTAQETQYF. The DNA for the CDR3 is TGTGCCAGCAGTGCCCCTTTGGGGACAGCCCAAGAGACCCAGTACTTC.

For the CDR3, the DNA is TGTGCCTGGAGTGTATGTGTTGGGGGGGCTGAAGCTTTCTTT. Its translation: CAWSVCVGGAEAFF. This chain uses TRBV30 with TRBJ1-1, with D maybe TRBD1 (5 bases). Per germline, CDR1 GTSNPN and CDR2 SVGIG (reference sequence). The CDR3 contains 14 residues. Trimming took off 0 bases at V and 6 bases at J, with 14 bases between the two ends.

J is TRBJ2-1 and V is TRBV27, with TRBD2 identical over 10 bases. Germline V CDR1 and CDR2: MNHEY, SMNVEV (reference sequence). V lost 8 bases to trimming and J lost 6 bases; unmatched junction nucleotides: 7. The CDR3 length is 14 residues. The CDR3 DNA reads TGTGCCAGCCAGCGGGGGGGGGCCTTCAATGAGCAGTTCTTC. This codes for CASQRGGAFNEQFF.

This sequence joins TRBV10-3 and TRBJ2-6; D is undetermined. Germline assignment: CDR1 ENHRY and CDR2 SYGVKD. The V end lost 11 bases, the J end lost 1 base, and 3 bases lay between the germline ends. The CDR3 covers 11 residues. CDR3 nucleotides: TGTGCCGTATCTGGGGCCAACGTCCTGACTTTC. Residues: CAVSGANVLTF.